This is a list of T cell receptor beta chains from one sample in a study of CD8 T cells in ankylosing spondylitis. MiXCR, run by TCRdb on the 5' RACE reads, gives a single entry per CDR3 protein. The sample yields about 540,000 distinct CDR3 sequences, about an eighth seen once. The material sequenced was blood, either unsorted or a sorted T cell fraction (not recorded which). These receptors were obtained from a male donor with ankylosing spondylitis. Each CDR3 is given with its conserved first and last residue. A D gene is named only where the DNA matches it firmly. Not every row has a clone size; where given, it reads once, few, many or a size class.

>TRBV5-1|TRBJ2-1|.|.
CASSGTSLAHNEQFF
TGCGCCAGCAGCGGGACGTCGTTAGCCCACAATGAGCAGTTCTTC
>TRBV7-9|TRBJ2-3|.|few
CASSLGAAGTDTQYF
TGTGCCAGCAGCCTCGGGGCCGCGGGGACAGATACGCAGTATTTT
>TRBV3-1|TRBJ2-5|TRBD1|once
CASSYRGTETQYF
TGTGCCAGCAGCTACAGGGGGACTGAGACCCAGTACTTC
>TRBV19|TRBJ1-2|TRBD1|.
CASSGTGATYGYTF
TGTGCCAGTAGCGGGACAGGGGCAACCTATGGCTACACCTTC
>TRBV20-1|TRBJ1-4|.|few
CSAQAGPNEKLFF
TGCAGTGCTCAGGCAGGGCCTAATGAAAAACTGTTTTTT
>TRBV7-2|TRBJ2-7|.|.
CASSFRQGGSYEQYF
TGTGCCAGCAGCTTTAGGCAGGGGGGGAGCTACGAGCAGTACTTC
>TRBV5-1|TRBJ2-1|TRBD1|.
CASSLFSTGSNEQFF
TGCGCCAGCAGCTTGTTTTCGACAGGGTCTAATGAGCAGTTCTTC
>TRBV4-2|TRBJ1-6|.|many
CASSQGEGHSPLHF
TGTGCCAGCAGCCAAGGAGAGGGGCATTCACCCCTCCACTTT
>TRBV5-6|TRBJ2-2|.|few
CASSYVGELFF
TGTGCCAGCAGCTATGTCGGGGAGCTGTTTTTT
>TRBV7-2|TRBJ2-7|.|.
CASSPALAQSYEQYF
TGTGCCAGCAGCCCCGCCTTGGCACAATCCTACGAGCAGTACTTC
>TRBV12-3/TRBV12-4|TRBJ1-5|.|few
CASSPTGPWLPQHF
TGTGCCAGCAGTCCTACGGGACCCTGGTTGCCCCAGCATTTT